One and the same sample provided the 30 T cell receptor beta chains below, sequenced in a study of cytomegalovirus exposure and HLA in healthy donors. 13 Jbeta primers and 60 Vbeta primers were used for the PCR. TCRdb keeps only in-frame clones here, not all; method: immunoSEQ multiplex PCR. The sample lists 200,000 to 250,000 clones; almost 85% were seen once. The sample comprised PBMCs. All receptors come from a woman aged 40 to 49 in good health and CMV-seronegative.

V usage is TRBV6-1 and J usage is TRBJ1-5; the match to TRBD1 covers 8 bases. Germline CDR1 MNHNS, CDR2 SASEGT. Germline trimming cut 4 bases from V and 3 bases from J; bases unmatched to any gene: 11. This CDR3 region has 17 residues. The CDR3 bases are TGTGCCAGCAGTGCAGGGACAGGTGTGGGCATCAATCAGCCCCAGCATTTT. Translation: CASSAGTGVGINQPQHF.

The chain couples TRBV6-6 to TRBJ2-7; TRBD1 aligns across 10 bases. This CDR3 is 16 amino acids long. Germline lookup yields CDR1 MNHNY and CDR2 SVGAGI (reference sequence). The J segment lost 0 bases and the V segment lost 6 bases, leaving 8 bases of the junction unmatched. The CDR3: CASSVNRDRGSYEQYF. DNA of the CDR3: TGTGCCAGCAGCGTAAACCGGGACAGGGGCTCCTACGAGCAGTACTTC.

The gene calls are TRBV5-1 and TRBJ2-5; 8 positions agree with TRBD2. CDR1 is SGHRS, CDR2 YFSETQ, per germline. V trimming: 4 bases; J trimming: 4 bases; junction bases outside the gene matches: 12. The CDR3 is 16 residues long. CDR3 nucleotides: TGCGCCAGCAGCCCGGGGCCGCGGGGGGCGGGAGAGACCCAGTACTTC. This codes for CASSPGPRGAGETQYF.

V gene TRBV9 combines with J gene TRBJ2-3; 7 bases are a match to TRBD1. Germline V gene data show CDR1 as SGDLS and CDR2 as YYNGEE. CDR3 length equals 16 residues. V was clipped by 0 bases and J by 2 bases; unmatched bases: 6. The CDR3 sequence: CASSVAPTGPTDTQYF. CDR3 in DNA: TGTGCCAGCAGCGTAGCCCCGACAGGGCCCACAGATACGCAGTATTTT.

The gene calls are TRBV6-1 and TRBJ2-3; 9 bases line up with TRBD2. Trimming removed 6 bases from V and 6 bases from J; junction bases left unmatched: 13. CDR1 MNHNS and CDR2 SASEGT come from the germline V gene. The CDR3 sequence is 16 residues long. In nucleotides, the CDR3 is TGTGCCAGCAGGGAACTCAGCGGGGGGCGGGGGGATACGCAGTATTTT. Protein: CASRELSGGRGDTQYF.

The CDR3 bases are TGTGCCAGCAGTGAATTCCTCGGGCCCCAGCATTTT. Translated: CASSEFLGPQHF. The chain has TRBV25-1 and TRBJ1-5; D uncertain. The ends were cut back, 1 base at V and 9 bases at J, with 7 bases in the middle. This CDR3 is 12 amino acids long. From germline, CDR1 is MGHDK and CDR2 SYGVNS.

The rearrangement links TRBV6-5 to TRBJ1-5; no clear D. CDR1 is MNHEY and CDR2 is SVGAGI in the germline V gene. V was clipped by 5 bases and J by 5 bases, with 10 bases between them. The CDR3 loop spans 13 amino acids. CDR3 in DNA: TGTGCCAGCAGTGCGGAGGATTATCAGCCCCAGCATTTT. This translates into CASSAEDYQPQHF.

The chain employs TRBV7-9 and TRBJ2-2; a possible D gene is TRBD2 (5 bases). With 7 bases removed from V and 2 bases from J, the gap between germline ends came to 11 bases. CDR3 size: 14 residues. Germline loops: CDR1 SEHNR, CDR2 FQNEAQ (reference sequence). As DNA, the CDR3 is TGTGCCAGCATAGGACTCACCAACACCGGGGAGCTGTTTTTT. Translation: CASIGLTNTGELFF. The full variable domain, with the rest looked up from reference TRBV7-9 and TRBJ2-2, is DTGVSQNPRHKITKRGQNVTFRCDPISEHNRLYWYRQTLGQGPEFLTYFQNEAQLEKSRLLSDRFSAERPKGSFSTLEIQRTEQGDSAMYLCASIGLTNTGELFFGEGSRLTVL.

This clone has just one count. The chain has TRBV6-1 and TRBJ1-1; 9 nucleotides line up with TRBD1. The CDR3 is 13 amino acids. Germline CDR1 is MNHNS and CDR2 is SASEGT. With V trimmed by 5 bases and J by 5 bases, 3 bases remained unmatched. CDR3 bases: TGTGCCAGCAGTATCGACAGGGGGACTGAAGCTTTCTTT. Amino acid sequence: CASSIDRGTEAFF.

Here the CDR3 reads CASSQEPQGTYEQYF. The CDR3, as DNA: TGCGCCAGCAGCCAAGAGCCACAGGGGACCTACGAGCAGTACTTC. The chain carries TRBV4-1 and TRBJ2-7; 7 bases line up with TRBD1. J was trimmed by 2 bases and V by 0 bases; bases with no gene match: 4. This CDR3 comprises 15 residues. Germline-derived CDR1 and CDR2 are MGHRA and YSYEKL.

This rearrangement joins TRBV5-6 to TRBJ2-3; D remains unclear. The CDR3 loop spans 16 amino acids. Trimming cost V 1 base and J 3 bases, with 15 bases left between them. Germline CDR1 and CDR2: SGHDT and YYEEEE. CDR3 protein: CASSLSILAPTDTQYF. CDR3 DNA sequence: TGTGCCAGCAGCTTGTCTATTTTAGCCCCAACAGATACGCAGTATTTT.

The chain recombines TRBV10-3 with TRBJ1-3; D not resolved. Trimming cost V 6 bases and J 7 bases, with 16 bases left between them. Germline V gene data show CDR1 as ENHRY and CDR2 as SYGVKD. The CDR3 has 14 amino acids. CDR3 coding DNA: TGTGCCATCAGGGAGACCCTACTACGGAACACCATATATTTT. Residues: CAIRETLLRNTIYF.

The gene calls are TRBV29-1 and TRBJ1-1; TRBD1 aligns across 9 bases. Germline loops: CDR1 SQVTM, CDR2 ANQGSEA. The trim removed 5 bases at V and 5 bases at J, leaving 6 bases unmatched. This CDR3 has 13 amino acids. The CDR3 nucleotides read TGCAGCGTTACAGGGGGCGATCGGACTGAAGCTTTCTTT. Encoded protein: CSVTGGDRTEAFF.

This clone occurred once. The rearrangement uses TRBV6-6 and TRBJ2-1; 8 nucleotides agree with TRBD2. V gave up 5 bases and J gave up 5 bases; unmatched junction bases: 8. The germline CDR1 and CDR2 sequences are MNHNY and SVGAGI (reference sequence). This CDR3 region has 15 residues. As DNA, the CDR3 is TGTGCCAGCAGTAGCGGGGGCCGGATGGACAATGAGCAGTTCTTC. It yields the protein CASSSGGRMDNEQFF.

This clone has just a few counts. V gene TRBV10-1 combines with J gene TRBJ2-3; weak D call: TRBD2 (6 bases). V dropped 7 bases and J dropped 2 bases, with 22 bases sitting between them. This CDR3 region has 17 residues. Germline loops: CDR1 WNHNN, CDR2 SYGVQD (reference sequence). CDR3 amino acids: CASTRRAGTATTDTQYF. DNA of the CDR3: TGCGCCAGCACCCGGAGGGCGGGGACTGCAACCACAGATACGCAGTATTTT.

In nucleotides, the CDR3 is TGTGCCAGCAGCTTACGTGGACAGGGGTACAATGAGCAGTTCTTC. Residues: CASSLRGQGYNEQFF. The genes are TRBV7-6 and TRBJ2-1; TRBD1 aligns across 9 bases. From germline, CDR1 is SGHVS and CDR2 FNYEAQ. CDR3 length: 15 residues. Trimming cost V 2 bases and J 4 bases; bases outside gene matches: 3.

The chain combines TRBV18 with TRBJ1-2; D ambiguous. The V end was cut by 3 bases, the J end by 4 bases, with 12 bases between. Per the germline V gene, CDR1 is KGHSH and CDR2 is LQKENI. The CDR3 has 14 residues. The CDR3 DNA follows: TGTGCCAGCTCACCTGAGGACGGAGGCTATGGCTACACCTTC. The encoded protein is CASSPEDGGYGYTF.

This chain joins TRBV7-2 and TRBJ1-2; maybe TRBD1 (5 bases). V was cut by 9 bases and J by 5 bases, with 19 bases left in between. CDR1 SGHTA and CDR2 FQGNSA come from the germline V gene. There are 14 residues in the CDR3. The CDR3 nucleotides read TGTGCCAGTCTTAAGGTTGGAGGGACTTATGGCTACACCTTC. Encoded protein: CASLKVGGTYGYTF.

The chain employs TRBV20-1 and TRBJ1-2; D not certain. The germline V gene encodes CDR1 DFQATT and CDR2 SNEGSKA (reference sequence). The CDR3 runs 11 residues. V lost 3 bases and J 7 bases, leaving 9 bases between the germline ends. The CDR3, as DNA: TGCAGTGCTAGTCTGAACGGTGGCTACACCTTC. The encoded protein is CSASLNGGYTF.

The CDR3 DNA sequence: TGTGCCAGTAGCAGGACAGGCGCTTACGAGCAGTACTTC. It codes for CASSRTGAYEQYF. The chain joins TRBV19 to TRBJ2-7, with 7 positions matching TRBD1. Germline loops: CDR1 LNHDA, CDR2 SQIVND (reference sequence). The CDR3 contains 13 residues. The V segment lost 6 bases and the J segment 4 bases; nucleotides outside the gene matches: 6.

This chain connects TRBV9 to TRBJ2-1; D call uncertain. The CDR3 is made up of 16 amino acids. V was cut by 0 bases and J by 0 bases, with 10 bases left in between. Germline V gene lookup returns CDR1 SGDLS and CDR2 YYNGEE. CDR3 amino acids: CASSVDRLSSYNEQFF. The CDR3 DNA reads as TGTGCCAGCAGCGTAGATCGACTGAGCTCCTACAATGAGCAGTTCTTC.

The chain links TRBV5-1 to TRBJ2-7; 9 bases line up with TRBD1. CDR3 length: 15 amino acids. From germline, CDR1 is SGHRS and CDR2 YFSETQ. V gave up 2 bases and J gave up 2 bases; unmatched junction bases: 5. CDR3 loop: CASSLKGTGTYEQYF. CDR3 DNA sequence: TGCGCCAGCAGCTTAAAAGGGACAGGGACCTACGAGCAGTACTTC.

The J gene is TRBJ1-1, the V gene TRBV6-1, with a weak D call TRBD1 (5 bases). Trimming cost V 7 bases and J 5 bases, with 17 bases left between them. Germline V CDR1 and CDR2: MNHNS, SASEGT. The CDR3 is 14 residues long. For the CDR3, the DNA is TGTGCCAGCACACAAAATGGGGGGGAGACTGAAGCTTTCTTT. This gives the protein CASTQNGGETEAFF.

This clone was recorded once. CDR3 nucleotides: TGTGCCTGGACGTATAGGGCAGGGGGCGTAACCGGGGAGCTGTTTTTT. Its protein product is CAWTYRAGGVTGELFF. The V call is TRBV30, the J call TRBJ2-2, with 8 bases identical to TRBD1. The CDR3 contains 16 residues. V shed 4 bases and J 5 bases; nucleotides not matched to a gene: 12. Germline V gene sequence: CDR1 GTSNPN, CDR2 SVGIG (reference sequence).

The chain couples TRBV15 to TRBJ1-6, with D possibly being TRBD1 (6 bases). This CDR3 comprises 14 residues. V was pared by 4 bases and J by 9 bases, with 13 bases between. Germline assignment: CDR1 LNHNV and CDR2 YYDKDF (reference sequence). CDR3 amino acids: CATSIGTRGSPLHF. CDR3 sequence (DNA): TGTGCCACCAGCATCGGGACACGAGGTTCACCCCTCCACTTT.

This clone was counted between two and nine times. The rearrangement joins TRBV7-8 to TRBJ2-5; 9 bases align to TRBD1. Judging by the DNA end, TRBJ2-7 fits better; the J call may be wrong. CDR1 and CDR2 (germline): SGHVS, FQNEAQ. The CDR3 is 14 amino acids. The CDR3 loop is CASSNTGGRDEQYF. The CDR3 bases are TGTGCCAGCAGCAATACAGGGGGCCGGGACGAGCAGTACTTC.

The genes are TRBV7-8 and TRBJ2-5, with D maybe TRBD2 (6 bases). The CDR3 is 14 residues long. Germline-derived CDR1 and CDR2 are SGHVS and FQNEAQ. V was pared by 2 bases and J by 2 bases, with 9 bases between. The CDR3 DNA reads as TGTGCCAGCAGCTTACTAGGGACTCAAGAGACCCAGTACTTC. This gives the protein CASSLLGTQETQYF.

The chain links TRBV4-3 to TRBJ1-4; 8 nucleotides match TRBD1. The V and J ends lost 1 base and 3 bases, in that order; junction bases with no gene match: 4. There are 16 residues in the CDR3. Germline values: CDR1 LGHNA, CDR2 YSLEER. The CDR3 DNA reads TGCGCCAGCAGCCAAGCCCCGGGACAGGCTAATGAAAAACTGTTTTTT. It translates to CASSQAPGQANEKLFF.

Here the CDR3 DNA reads TGTGCCAGCAGTGTAGGGACAGCCCCAGATACGCAGTATTTT. Its protein is CASSVGTAPDTQYF. This chain links TRBV28 with TRBJ2-3; 7 nucleotides align to TRBD1. V lost 5 bases and J lost 4; bases outside the gene matches: 6. Germline assignment: CDR1 MDHEN and CDR2 SYDVKM. The CDR3 runs to 14 residues.

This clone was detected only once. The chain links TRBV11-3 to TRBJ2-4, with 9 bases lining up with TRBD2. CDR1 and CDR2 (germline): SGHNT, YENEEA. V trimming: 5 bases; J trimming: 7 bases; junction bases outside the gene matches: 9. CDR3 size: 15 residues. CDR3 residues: CASSPGASGENIQYF. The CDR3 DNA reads TGTGCCAGCAGCCCAGGAGCTAGCGGGGAGAACATTCAGTACTTC.